This record looks at one TCR beta chain sequence and its context. Its antigen is unidentified. The length of the CDR3 is 15 residues. V was shortened by 1 base and J by 3 bases, with 13 bases between the two germline ends. Germline V gene data show CDR1 as MGHRA and CDR2 as YSYEKL. These data come from a study of CD8+ T cells in alopecia areata. Both CD4+ and CD8+ T cells were separated by sorting PBMCs. Study-level results: Patients shared TCRs less clearly than mice did, possibly owing to HLA. Affected lesional scalp, above all in alopecia totalis/universalis, was more clonal than normal scalp.

Investigators isolated RNA and reverse transcribed it into cDNA to act as the sequencing template. Sequencing used immunoSEQ multiplex PCR; TCRdb keeps in-frame clones, though not all of them. The data show a few hundred thousand clones, about 61% seen once. Sequencing input: CD8+ T cells sorted from blood. This sequence originates from a human donor in good health. The J gene is TRBJ2-7, the V gene TRBV4-1; D not resolved. The CDR3 coding sequence is TGCGCCAGCAGCCAAGGCCTCTCGGGCCGCTACGAGCAGTACTTC. This gives the protein CASSQGLSGRYEQYF.